This TCR beta chain was recorded in a study of blood T cells in healthy people across ages. Findings and caveats of the study: Long-lived and aged donors differed, with more naive CD4+ cells and higher diversity in the long-lived. PBMC samples, being unsorted, prevented any conclusive comparison of naive and antigen-experienced cells.

Sample-barcoded 5' priming and a J-beta primer mix drove a second PCR of about 6 to 11 cycles. From each sample, at least 2.5 million paired-end reads containing CDR3 were obtained. TCRdb independently ran MiXCR on the 5' RACE reads; one entry per CDR3 protein. The sample holds hundreds of thousands of distinct CDR3 sequences, nearly 60% seen once. Researchers collected roughly 9.8 milliliters of peripheral blood from every single donor. Remarks on this clonotype: Its antigen remains unidentified.

This receptor was identified in a man younger than 40 in good health. Material for sequencing was blood.

CDR3 nucleotides: TGCGCCAGCAGCTCGGGACCGACACAAGAGACCCAGTACTTC. It is translated as CASSSGPTQETQYF. This chain connects TRBV5-1 to TRBJ2-5; D could derive from TRBD1 or TRBD2 (5 bases each). The germline gives CDR1 SGHRS, CDR2 YFSETQ. V was cut by 3 bases and J by 2 bases, with 11 bases left in between. The CDR3 loop spans 14 amino acids.